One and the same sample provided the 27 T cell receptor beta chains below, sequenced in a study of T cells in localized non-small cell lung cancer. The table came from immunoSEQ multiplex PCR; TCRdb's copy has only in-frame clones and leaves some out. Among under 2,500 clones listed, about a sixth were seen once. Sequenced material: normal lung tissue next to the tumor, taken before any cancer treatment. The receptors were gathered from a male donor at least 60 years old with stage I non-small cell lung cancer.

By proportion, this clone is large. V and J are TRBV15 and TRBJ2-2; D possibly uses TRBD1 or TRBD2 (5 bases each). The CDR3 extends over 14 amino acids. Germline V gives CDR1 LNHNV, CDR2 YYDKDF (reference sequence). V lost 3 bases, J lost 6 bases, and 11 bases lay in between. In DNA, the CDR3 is TGTGCCACCAGCAGCGGGACCTTCGCCGGGGAGCTGTTTTTT. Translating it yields CATSSGTFAGELFF.

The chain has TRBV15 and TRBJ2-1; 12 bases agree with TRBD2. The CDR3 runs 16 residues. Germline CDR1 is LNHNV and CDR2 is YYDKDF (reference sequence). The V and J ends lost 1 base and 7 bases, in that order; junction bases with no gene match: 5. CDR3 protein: CATSRAGLAGWNEQFF. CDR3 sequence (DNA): TGTGCCACCAGCAGAGCCGGACTAGCGGGATGGAATGAGCAGTTCTTC.

CDR3 protein: CASSTPEGYYGYTF. In nucleotides, the CDR3 is TGTGCCAGTAGTACCCCGGAGGGCTACTATGGCTACACCTTC. The chain links TRBV19 to TRBJ1-2; D is unclear. V lost 4 bases and J lost 3, with 12 bases in between. Germline CDR1 reads LNHDA; CDR2 reads SQIVND (reference sequence). The CDR3 runs to 14 residues.

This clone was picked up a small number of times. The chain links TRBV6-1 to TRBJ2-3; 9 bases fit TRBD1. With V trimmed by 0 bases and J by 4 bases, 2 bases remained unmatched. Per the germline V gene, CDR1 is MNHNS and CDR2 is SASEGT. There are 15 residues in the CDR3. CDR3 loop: CASSEATGGADTQYF. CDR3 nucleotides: TGTGCCAGCAGTGAAGCCACAGGGGGCGCAGATACGCAGTATTTT.

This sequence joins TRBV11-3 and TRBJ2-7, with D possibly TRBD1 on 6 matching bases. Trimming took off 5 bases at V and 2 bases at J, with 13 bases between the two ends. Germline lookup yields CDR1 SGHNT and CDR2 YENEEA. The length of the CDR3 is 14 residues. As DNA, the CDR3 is TGTGCCAGCAGCGCATGGACAGAGCCCTACGAGCAGTACTTC. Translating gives CASSAWTEPYEQYF.

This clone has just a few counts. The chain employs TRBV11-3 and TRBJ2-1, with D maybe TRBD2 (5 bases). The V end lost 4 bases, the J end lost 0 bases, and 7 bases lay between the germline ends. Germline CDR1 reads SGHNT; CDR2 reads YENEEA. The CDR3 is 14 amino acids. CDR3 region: CASSSGSSYNEQFF. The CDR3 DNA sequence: TGTGCCAGCAGCTCGGGGAGCTCCTACAATGAGCAGTTCTTC.

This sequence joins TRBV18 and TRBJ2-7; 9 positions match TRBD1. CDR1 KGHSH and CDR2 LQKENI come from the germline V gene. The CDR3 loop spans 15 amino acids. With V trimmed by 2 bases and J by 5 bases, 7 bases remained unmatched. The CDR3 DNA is TGTGCCAGCTCACCAAGGGCGACAGGGGGGGACGAGCAGTACTTC. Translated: CASSPRATGGDEQYF.

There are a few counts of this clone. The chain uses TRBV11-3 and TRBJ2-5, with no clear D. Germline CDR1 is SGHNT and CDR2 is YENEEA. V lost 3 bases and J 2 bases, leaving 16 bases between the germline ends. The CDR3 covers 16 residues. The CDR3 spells CASSLLGGAVQETQYF. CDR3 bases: TGTGCCAGCAGCTTGCTAGGTGGAGCAGTGCAAGAGACCCAGTACTTC.

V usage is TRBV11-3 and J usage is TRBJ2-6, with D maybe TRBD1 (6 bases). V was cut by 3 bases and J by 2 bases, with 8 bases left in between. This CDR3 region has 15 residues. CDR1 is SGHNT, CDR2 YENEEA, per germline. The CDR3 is CASSFHRAGANVLTF. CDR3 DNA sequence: TGTGCCAGCAGCTTTCACAGGGCTGGGGCCAACGTCCTGACTTTC. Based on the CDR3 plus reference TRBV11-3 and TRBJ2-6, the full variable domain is EAGVVQSPRYKIIEKKQPVAFWCNPISGHNTLYWYLQNLGQGPELLIRYENEEAVDDSQLPKDRFSAERLKGVDSTLKIQPAELGDSAVYLCASSFHRAGANVLTFGAGSRLTVL.

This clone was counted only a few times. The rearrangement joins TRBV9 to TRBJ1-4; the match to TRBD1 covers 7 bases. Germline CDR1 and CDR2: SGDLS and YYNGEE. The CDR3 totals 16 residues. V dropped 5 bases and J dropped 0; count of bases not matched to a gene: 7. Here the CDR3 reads CASSPGQIATNEKLFF. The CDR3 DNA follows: TGTGCCAGCAGTCCGGGACAGATTGCAACTAATGAAAAACTGTTTTTT.

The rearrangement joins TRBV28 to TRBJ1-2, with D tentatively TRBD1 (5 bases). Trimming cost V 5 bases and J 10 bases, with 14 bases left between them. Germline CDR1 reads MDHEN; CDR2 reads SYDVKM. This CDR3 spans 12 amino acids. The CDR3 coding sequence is TGTGCCAGCAGTCAACTTCAGGGTTACTACACCTTC. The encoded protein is CASSQLQGYYTF.

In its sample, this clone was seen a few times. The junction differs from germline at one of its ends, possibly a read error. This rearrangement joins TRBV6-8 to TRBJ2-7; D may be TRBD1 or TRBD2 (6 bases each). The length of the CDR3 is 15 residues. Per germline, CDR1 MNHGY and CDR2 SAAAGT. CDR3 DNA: TGTGCCATCAGTCCATCGGTAGGGGGGACTTACGAGCAGTACTTC. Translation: CAISPSVGGTYEQYF.

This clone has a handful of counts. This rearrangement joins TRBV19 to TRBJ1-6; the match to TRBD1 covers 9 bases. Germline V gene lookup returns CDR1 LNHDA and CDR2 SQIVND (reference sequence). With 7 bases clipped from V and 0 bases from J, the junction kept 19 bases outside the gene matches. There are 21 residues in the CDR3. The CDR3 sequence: CASMGPTGGTPSSSYNSPLHF. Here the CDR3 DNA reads TGTGCCAGTATGGGTCCGACAGGGGGAACCCCCTCGAGCTCCTATAATTCACCCCTCCACTTT.

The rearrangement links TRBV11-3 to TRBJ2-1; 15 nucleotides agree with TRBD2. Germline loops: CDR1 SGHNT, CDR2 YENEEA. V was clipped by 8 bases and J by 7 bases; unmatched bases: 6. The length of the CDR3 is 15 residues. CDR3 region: CASAGLAGGGNEQFF. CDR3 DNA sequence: TGTGCCAGCGCGGGACTAGCGGGAGGAGGAAATGAGCAGTTCTTC.

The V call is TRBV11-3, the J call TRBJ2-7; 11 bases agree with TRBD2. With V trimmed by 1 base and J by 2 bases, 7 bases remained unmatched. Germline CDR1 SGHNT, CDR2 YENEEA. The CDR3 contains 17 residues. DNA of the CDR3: TGTGCCAGCAGCTTAGTGCCTCTAGCGGGGGGACCCTACGAGCAGTACTTC. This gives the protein CASSLVPLAGGPYEQYF.

The CDR3 sequence: CASSPGAASVAYEQYF. In DNA, the CDR3 is TGTGCCAGCAGCCCGGGGGCGGCTAGCGTTGCCTACGAGCAGTACTTC. The J gene is TRBJ2-7, the V gene TRBV11-3; D tentatively reads TRBD1 or TRBD2 (6 bases each). The length of the CDR3 is 16 residues. The V end lost 5 bases, the J end lost 2 bases, and 19 bases lay between the germline ends. The V gene's germline CDR1 is SGHNT and CDR2 YENEEA.

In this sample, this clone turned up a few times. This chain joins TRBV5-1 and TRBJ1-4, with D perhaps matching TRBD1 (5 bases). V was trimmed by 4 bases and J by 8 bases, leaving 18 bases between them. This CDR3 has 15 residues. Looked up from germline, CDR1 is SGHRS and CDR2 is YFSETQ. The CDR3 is CASSPRGIEGEKLFF. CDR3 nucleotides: TGCGCCAGCAGCCCGAGGGGAATAGAAGGGGAAAAACTGTTTTTT.

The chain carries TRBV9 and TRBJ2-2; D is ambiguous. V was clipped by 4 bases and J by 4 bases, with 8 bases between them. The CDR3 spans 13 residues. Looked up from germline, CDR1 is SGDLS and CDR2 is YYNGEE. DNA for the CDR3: TGTGCCAGCAGCTTTCTAACCACCGGGGAGCTGTTTTTT. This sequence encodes CASSFLTTGELFF.

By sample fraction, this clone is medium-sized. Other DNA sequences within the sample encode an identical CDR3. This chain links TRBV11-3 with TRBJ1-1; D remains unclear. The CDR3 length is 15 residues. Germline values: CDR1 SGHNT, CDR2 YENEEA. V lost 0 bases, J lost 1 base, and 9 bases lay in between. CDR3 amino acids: CASSLDGTGNTEAFF. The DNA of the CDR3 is TGTGCCAGCAGCTTAGACGGTACGGGGAACACTGAAGCTTTCTTT.

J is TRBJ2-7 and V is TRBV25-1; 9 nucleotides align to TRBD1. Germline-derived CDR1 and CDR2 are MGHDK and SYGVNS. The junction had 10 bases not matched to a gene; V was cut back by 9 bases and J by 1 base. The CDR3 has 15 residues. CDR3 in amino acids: CASWGQGKRSYEQYF. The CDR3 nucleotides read TGTGCCAGTTGGGGACAGGGTAAAAGGTCCTACGAGCAGTACTTC.

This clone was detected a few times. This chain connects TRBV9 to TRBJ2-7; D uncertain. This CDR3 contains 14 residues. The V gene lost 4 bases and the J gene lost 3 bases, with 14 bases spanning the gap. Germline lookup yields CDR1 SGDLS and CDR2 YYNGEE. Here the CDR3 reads CASSQGGNNYEQYF. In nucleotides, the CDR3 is TGTGCCAGCAGCCAAGGCGGCAATAACTACGAGCAGTACTTC. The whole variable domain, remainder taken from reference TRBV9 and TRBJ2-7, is DSGVTQTPKHLITATGQRVTLRCSPRSGDLSVYWYQQSLDQGLQFLIQYYNGEERAKGNILERFSAQQFPDLHSELNLSSLELGDSALYFCASSQGGNNYEQYFGPGTRLTVT.

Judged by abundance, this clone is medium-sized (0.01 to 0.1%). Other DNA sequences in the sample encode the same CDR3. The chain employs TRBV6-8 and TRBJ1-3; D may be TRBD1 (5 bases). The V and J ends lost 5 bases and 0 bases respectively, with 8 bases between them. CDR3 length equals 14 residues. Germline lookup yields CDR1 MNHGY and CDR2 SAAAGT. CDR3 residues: CASSDGASGNTIYF. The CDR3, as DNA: TGTGCCAGCAGTGATGGGGCCTCTGGAAACACCATATATTTT.

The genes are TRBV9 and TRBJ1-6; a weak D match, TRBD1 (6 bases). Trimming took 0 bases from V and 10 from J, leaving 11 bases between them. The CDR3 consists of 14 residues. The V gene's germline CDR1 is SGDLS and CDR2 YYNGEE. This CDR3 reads CASSVGGAGSPLHF. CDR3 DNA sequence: TGTGCCAGCAGCGTAGGGGGGGCTGGGTCACCCCTCCACTTT.

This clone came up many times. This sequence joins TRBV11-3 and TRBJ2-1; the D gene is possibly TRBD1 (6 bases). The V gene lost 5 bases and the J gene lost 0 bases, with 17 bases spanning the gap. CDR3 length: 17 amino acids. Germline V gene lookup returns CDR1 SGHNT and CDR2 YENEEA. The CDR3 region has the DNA TGTGCCAGCAGCATCGGGACACTTGGGGACTCCTACAATGAGCAGTTCTTC. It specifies CASSIGTLGDSYNEQFF.

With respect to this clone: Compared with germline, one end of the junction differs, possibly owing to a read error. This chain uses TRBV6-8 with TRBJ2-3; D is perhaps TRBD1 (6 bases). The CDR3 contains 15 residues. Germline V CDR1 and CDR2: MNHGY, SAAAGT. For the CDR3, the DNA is TGTGCCAGCAGTGACTCGAGGCAGGGGTCAGATACGCAGTATTTT. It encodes CASSDSRQGSDTQYF.

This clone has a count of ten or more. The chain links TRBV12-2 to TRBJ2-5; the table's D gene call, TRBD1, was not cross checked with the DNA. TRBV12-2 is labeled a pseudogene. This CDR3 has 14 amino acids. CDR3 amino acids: CASRPRQGEETQYF. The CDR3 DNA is TGTGCAAGTCGCCCCCGACAGGGGGAAGAGACCCAGTACTTC.

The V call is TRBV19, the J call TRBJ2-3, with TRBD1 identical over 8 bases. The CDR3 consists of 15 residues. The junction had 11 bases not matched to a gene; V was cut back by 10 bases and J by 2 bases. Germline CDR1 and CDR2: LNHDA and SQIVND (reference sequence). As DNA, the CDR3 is TGTGCCACTCTAGCAGGGGGCCGGGACACAGATACGCAGTATTTT. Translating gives CATLAGGRDTDTQYF.